This T cell receptor beta chain was captured in a study of T cell repertoires in cytomegalovirus infection. Study background: CMV infection plus the matching HLA type was flagged by public TCR beta signatures. Findings of the study overall: Cumulative public TCR beta family frequency identified carriers of CMV plus the relevant HLA. Dominating the ex vivo response were TCR beta clonotypes that were CMV-specific and HLA-C-restricted.

This clonotype was observed at least ten times. The antigen is unknown. TCRdb re-called the reads through MiXCR, storing one row per CDR3 protein. The sample records some 200,000 distinct CDR3 sequences, approximately 9.7% being singletons. With 2 bases removed from V and 1 base from J, the gap between germline ends came to 11 bases. The germline gives CDR1 SGHTA, CDR2 FQGTGA. This CDR3 contains 15 residues. This clonotype was sampled from a human donor in good health (CMV status not recorded). Some clones in this sample may be carry-over from other donors' samples. The sequencing input was PBMCs. The gene calls are TRBV7-3 and TRBJ1-1, with a tentative D call TRBD1 (5 bases). This chain's CDR3 is CASSLGGGRNTEAFF. CDR3 bases: TGTGCCAGCAGCTTAGGCGGGGGTCGGAACACTGAAGCTTTCTTT. Using reference TRBV7-3 and TRBJ1-1 for the parts outside the CDR3, the full variable domain is GAGVSQTPSNKVTEKGKYVELRCDPISGHTALYWYRQSLGQGPEFLIYFQGTGAADDSGLPNDRFFAVRPEGSVSTLKIQRTERGDSAVYLCASSLGGGRNTEAFFGQGTRLTVV.